This T cell receptor (beta chain) was found in a study of T cells in Graves' hyperthyroidism and ophthalmopathy. The CDR3 contains 18 residues. V was pared by 0 bases and J by 4 bases, with 11 bases of the junction left unmatched. Germline V gene sequence: CDR1 LGHDT, CDR2 YNNKEL (reference sequence). Diagnostic assessment was based on clinical symptoms, serum thyroxine and TRAb, thyroid ultrasound and orbital computed tomography. More than 9.5 ml fresh peripheral blood yielded the PBMCs. Template material for amplifying TCR beta CDR3 regions consisted of RNA transcripts. The HTBI primer set drove a first-round RT-PCR of the TCR CDR3. TCRdb called the multiplex PCR reads again in MiXCR, with one record for every CDR3 protein. The sample consists of under 350,000 distinct CDR3 sequences, about 25% of them appearing once.

The sample consisted of blood. This receptor was taken from a middle-aged man with Graves' hyperthyroidism that later progressed to Graves' ophthalmopathy. This chain connects TRBV3-1 to TRBJ2-2; TRBD2 matches 7 bases. The CDR3 reads CASSQDSGGSWGTGELFF. As DNA, the CDR3 is TGTGCCAGCAGCCAAGATAGTGGCGGGAGTTGGGGCACCGGGGAGCTGTTTTTT.